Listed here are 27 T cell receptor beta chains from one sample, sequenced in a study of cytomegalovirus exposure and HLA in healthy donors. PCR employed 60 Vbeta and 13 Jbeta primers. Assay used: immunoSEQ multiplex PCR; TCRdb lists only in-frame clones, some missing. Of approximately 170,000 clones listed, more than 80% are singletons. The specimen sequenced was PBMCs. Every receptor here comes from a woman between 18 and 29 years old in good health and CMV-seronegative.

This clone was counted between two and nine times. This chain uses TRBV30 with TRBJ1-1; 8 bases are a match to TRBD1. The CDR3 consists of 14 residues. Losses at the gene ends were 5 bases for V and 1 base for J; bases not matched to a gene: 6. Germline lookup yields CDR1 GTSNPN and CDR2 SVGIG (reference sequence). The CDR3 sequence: CAWSVDRGNTEAFF. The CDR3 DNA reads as TGTGCCTGGTCCGTAGACAGGGGGAACACTGAAGCTTTCTTT.

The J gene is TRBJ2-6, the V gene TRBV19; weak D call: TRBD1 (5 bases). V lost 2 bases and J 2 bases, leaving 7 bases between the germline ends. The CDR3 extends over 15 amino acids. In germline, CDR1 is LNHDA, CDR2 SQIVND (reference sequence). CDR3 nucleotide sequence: TGTGCCAGTAGTATACCCAGGGCTGGGGCCAACGTCCTGACTTTC. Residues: CASSIPRAGANVLTF.

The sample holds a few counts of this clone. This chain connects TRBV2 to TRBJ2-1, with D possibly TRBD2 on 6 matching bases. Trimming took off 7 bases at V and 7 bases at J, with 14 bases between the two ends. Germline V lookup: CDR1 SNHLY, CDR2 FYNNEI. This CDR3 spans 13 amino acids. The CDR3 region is CASKRGLGNEQFF. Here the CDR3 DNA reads TGTGCCAGCAAGAGGGGACTCGGGAATGAGCAGTTCTTC.

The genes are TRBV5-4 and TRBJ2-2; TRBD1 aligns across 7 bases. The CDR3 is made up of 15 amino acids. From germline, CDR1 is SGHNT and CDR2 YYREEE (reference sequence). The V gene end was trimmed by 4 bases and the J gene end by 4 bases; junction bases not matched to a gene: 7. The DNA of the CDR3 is TGTGCCAGCAGCCAAGCCCGACAGGGCACCGGGGAGCTGTTTTTT. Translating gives CASSQARQGTGELFF. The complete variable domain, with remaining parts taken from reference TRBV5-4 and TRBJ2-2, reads ETGVTQSPTHLIKTRGQQVTLRCSSQSGHNTVSWYQQALGQGPQFIFQYYREEENGRGNFPPRFSGLQFPNYSSELNVNALELDDSALYLCASSQARQGTGELFFGEGSRLTVL.

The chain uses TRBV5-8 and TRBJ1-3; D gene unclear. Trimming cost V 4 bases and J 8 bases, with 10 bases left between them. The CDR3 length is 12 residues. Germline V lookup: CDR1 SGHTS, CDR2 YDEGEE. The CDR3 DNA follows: TGTGCCAGCAGCCCGACAATTTACACCATATATTTT. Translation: CASSPTIYTIYF.

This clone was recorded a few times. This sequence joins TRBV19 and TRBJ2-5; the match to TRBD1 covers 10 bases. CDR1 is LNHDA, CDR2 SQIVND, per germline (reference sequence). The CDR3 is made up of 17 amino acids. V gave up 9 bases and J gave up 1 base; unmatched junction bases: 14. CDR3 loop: CARGDRGRTYCQETQYF. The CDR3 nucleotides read TGTGCCAGGGGAGACAGGGGGCGCACATATTGCCAAGAGACCCAGTACTTC.

CDR3 protein: CAISESNRAGGANTEAFF. The DNA of the CDR3 is TGTGCCATCAGTGAGTCGAATAGGGCAGGGGGCGCGAACACTGAAGCTTTCTTT. V gene TRBV10-3 combines with J gene TRBJ1-1; 8 nucleotides align to TRBD1. Germline CDR1 reads ENHRY; CDR2 reads SYGVKD. CDR3 length: 18 residues. Unmatched junction bases numbered 10, after V lost 0 bases and J lost 1 base.

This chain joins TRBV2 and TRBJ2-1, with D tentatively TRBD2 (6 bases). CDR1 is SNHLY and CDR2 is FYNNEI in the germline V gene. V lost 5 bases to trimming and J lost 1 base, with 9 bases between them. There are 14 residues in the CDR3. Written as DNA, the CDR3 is TGTGCCAGCAGTCCCGGGACTTCCTACAATGAGCAGTTCTTC. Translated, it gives CASSPGTSYNEQFF.

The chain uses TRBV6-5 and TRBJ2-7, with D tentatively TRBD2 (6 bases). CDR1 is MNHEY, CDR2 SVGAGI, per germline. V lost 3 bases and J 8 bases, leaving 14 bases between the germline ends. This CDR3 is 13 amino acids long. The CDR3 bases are TGTGCCAGCAGTTATTCACTCCGGGAGCAGCAGTACTTC. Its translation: CASSYSLREQQYF.

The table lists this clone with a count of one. CDR3 protein: CSVLWAGKGETQYF. The CDR3 DNA is TGCAGCGTTCTCTGGGCTGGAAAGGGGGAGACCCAGTACTTC. V gene TRBV29-1 combines with J gene TRBJ2-5; perhaps TRBD1 as D (5 bases). CDR1 and CDR2 from the germline V gene are SQVTM and ANQGSEA. Trimming pared 5 bases from V and 5 bases from J, leaving 18 bases between. The CDR3 length is 14 residues.

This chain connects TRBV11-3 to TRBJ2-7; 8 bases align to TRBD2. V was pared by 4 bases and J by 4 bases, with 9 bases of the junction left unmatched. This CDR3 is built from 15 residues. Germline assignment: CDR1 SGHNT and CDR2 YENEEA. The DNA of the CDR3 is TGTGCCAGCAGCTCAACCGGGACTAGTGAGTACGAGCAGTACTTC. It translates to CASSSTGTSEYEQYF.

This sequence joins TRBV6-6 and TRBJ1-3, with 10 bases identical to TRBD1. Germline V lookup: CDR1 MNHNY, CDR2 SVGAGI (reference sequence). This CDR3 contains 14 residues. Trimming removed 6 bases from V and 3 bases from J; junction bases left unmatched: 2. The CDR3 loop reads CASSRDRGGNTIYF. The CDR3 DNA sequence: TGTGCCAGCAGCAGGGACAGGGGTGGAAACACCATATATTTT.

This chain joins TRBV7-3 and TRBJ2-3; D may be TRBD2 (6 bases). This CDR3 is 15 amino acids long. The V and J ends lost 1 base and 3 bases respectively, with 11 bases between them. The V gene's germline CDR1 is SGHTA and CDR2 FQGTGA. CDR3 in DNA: TGTGCCAGCAGCTTAAACCGGGAGCGTACAGATACGCAGTATTTT. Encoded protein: CASSLNRERTDTQYF.

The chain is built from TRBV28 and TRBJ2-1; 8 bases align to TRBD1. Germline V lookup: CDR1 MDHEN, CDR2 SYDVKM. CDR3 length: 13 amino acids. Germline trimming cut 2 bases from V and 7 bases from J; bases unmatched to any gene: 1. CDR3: CASSLNRGNEQFF. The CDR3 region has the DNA TGTGCCAGCAGTTTAAACAGGGGGAATGAGCAGTTCTTC.

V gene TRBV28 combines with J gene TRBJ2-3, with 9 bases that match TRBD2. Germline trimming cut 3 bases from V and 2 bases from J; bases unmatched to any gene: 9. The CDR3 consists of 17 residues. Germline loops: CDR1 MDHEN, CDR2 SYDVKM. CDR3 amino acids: CASSFEYRLAVTDTQYF. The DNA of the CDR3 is TGTGCCAGCAGTTTTGAATACCGACTAGCGGTCACAGATACGCAGTATTTT.

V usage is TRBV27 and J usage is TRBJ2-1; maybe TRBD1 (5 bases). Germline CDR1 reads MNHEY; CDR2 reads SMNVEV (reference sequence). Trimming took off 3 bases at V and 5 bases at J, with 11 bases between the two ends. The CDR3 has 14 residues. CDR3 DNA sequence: TGTGCCAGCAGTTTTCAGGGCATAAACAATGAGCAGTTCTTC. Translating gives CASSFQGINNEQFF.

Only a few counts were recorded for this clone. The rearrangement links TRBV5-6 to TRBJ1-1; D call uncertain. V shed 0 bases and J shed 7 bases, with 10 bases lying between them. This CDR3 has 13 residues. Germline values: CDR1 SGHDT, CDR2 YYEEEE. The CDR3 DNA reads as TGTGCCAGCAGCTTGGGGGCCAGGAATGAAGCTTTCTTT. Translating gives CASSLGARNEAFF.

The CDR3: CASSIPGQGRTNYGYTF. The CDR3 DNA follows: TGTGCCAGCAGCATACCTGGACAGGGGCGCACGAACTATGGCTACACCTTC. The chain combines TRBV7-2 with TRBJ1-2; the match to TRBD1 covers 9 bases. The CDR3 has 17 residues. The germline gives CDR1 SGHTA, CDR2 FQGNSA. J gave up 2 bases and V 5 bases, and 12 bases lay outside the gene matches.

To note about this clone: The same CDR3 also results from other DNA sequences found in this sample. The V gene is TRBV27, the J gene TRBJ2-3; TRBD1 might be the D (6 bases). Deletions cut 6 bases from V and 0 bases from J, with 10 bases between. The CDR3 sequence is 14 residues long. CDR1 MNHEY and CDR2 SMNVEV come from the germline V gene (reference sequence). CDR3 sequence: CASSLGASTDTQYF. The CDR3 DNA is TGTGCCAGCAGCTTGGGGGCTAGCACAGATACGCAGTATTTT.

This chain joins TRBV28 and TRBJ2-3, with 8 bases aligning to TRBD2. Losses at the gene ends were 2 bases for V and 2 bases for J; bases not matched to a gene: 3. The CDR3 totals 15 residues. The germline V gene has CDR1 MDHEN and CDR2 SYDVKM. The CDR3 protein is CASSLSGRPTDTQYF. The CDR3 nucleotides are TGTGCCAGCAGTTTAAGCGGGAGACCCACAGATACGCAGTATTTT.

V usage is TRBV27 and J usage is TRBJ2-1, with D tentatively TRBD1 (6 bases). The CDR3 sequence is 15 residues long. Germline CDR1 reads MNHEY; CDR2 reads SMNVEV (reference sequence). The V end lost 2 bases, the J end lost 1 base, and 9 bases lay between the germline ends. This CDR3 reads CASSLRGSSYNEQFF. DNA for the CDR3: TGTGCCAGCAGTTTAAGGGGGAGTTCCTACAATGAGCAGTTCTTC.

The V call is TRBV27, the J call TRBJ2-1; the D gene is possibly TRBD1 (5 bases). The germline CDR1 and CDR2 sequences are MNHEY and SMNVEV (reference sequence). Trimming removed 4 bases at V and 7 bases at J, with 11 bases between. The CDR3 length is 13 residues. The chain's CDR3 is CASSSTVTNEQFF. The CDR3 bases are TGTGCCAGCAGTTCGACAGTTACGAATGAGCAGTTCTTC.

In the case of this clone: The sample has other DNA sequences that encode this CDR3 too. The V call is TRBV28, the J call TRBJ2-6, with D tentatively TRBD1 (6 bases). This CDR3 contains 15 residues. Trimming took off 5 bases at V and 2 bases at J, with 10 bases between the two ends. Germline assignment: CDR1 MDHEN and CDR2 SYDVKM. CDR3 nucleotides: TGTGCCAGCAGTCTACAGGGCGCTGGGGCCAACGTCCTGACTTTC. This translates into CASSLQGAGANVLTF.

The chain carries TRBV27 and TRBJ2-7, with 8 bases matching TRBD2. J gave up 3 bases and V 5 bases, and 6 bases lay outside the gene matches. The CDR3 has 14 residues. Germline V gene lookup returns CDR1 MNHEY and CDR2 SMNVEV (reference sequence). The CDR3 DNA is TGTGCCAGCAGTCGGGAGAGCGGGAGCTACGAGCAGTACTTC. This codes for CASSRESGSYEQYF.

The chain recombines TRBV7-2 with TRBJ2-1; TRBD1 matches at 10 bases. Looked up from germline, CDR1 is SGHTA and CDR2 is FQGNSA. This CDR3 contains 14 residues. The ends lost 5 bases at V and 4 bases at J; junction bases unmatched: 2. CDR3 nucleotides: TGTGCCAGCAGCCGGACAGGGGGATACAATGAGCAGTTCTTC. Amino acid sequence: CASSRTGGYNEQFF. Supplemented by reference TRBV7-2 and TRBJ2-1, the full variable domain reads GAGVSQSPSNKVTEKGKDVELRCDPISGHTALYWYRQSLGQGLEFLIYFQGNSAPDKSGLPSDRFSAERTGGSVSTLTIQRTQQEDSAVYLCASSRTGGYNEQFFGPGTRLTVL.

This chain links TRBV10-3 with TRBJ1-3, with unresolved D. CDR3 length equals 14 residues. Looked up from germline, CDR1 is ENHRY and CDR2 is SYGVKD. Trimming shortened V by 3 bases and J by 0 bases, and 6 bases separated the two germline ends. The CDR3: CAISDTYSGNTIYF. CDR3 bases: TGTGCCATCAGTGACACTTACTCTGGAAACACCATATATTTT.

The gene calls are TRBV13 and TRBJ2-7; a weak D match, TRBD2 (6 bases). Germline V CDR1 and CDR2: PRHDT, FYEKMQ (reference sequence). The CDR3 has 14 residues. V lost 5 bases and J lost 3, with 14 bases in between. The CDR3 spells CASSNGHGGYEQYF. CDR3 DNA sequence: TGTGCCAGCAGCAATGGACACGGGGGCTACGAGCAGTACTTC.